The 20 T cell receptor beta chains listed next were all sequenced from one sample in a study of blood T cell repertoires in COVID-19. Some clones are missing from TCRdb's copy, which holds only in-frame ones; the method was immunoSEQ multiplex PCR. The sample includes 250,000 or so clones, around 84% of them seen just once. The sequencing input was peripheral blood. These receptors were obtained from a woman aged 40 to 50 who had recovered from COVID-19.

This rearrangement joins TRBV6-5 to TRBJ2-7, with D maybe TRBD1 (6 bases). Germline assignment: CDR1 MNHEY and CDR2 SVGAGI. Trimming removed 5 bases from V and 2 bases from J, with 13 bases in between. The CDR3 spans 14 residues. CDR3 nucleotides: TGTGCCAGCAGTACAGGACAGCAAACCTACGAGCAGTACTTC. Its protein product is CASSTGQQTYEQYF.

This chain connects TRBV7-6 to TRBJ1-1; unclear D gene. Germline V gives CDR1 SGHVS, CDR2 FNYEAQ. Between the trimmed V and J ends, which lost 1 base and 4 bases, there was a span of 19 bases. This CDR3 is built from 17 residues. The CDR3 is CASSLDVNYLAFTEAFF. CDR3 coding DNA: TGTGCCAGCAGCTTAGATGTGAACTACCTTGCCTTCACTGAAGCTTTCTTT.

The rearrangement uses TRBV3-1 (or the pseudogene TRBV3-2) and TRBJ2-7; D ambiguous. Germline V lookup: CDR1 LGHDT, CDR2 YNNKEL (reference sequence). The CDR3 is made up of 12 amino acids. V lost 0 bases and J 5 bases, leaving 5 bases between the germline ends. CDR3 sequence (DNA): TGTGCCAGCAGCCAAGATCGGGACGAGCAGTACTTC. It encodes CASSQDRDEQYF.

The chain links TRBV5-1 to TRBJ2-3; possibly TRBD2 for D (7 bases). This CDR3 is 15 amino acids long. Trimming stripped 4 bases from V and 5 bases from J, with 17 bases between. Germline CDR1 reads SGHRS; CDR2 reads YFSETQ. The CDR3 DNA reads TGCGCCAGCAGCCTCGGGGGGCCTAGGATAGATACGCAGTATTTT. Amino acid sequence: CASSLGGPRIDTQYF.

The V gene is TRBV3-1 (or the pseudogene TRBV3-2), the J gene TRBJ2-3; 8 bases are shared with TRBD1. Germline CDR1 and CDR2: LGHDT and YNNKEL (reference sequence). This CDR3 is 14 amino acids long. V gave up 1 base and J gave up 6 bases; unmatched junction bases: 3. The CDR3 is CASSQGQGMDTQYF. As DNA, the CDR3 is TGTGCCAGCAGCCAAGGACAGGGGATGGATACGCAGTATTTT.

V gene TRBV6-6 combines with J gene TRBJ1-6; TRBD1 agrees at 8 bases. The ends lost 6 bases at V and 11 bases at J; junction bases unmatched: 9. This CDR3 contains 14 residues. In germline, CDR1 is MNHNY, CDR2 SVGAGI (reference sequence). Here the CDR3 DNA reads TGTGCCAGCAGGGTATCGACAGGGGTAACACCCCTCCACTTT. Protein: CASRVSTGVTPLHF.

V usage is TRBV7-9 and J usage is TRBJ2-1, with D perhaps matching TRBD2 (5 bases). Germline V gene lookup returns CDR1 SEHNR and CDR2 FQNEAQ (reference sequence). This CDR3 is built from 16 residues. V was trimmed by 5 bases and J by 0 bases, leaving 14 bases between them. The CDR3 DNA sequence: TGTGCCAGCAGCCCCATAGCGAGGAGCTCCTACAATGAGCAGTTCTTC. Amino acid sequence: CASSPIARSSYNEQFF. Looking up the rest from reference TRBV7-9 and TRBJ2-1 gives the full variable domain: DTGVSQNPRHKITKRGQNVTFRCDPISEHNRLYWYRQTLGQGPEFLTYFQNEAQLEKSRLLSDRFSAERPKGSFSTLEIQRTEQGDSAMYLCASSPIARSSYNEQFFGPGTRLTVL.

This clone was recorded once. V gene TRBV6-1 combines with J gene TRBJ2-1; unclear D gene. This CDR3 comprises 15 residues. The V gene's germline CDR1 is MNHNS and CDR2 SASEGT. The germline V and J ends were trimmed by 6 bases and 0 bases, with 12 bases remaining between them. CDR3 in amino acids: CASSQGRSSYNEQFF. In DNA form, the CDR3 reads TGTGCCAGCAGCCAAGGTCGGAGCTCCTACAATGAGCAGTTCTTC.

The CDR3 coding sequence is TGCGCCAGCAGCCAACAGGCCGCGAACACCGGGGAGCTGTTTTTT. As protein: CASSQQAANTGELFF. This sequence joins TRBV4-1 and TRBJ2-2; D not certain. This CDR3 is built from 15 residues. The V gene lost 2 bases and the J gene lost 0 bases, with 7 bases spanning the gap. Germline V gene data show CDR1 as MGHRA and CDR2 as YSYEKL.

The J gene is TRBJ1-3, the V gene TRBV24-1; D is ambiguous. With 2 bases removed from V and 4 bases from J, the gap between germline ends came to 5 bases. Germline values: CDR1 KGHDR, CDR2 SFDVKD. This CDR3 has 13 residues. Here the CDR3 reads CATSDSRGNTIYF. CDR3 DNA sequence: TGTGCCACCAGTGATTCTAGAGGAAACACCATATATTTT.

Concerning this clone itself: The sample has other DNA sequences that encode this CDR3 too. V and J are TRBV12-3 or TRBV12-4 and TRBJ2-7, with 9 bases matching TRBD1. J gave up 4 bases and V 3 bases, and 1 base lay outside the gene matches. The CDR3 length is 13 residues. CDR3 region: CASSLTGGYEQYF. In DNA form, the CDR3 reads TGTGCCAGCAGTTTGACAGGGGGTTACGAGCAGTACTTC.

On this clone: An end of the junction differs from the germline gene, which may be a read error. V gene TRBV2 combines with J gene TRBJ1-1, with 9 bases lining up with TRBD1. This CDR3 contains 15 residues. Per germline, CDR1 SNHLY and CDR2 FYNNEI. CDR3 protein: CASSGTGGADTEAFF. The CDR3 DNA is TGTGCCAGCAGTGGAACAGGGGGCGCAGACACCGAAGCTTTCTTT.

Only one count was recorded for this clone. In DNA form, the CDR3 reads TGTGCCAGCAGTTCACGCGGGTTTAACCGCGAGCAGTACTTC. Residues: CASSSRGFNREQYF. The chain uses TRBV25-1 and TRBJ2-7; a weak D match, TRBD2 (5 bases). The CDR3 runs to 14 residues. The germline gives CDR1 MGHDK, CDR2 SYGVNS. V dropped 5 bases and J dropped 6 bases, with 17 bases sitting between them.

For the CDR3, the DNA is TGTGCCAGCGGACAAGACAGGGGGGACTACGAGCAGTACTTC. Amino acid sequence: CASGQDRGDYEQYF. This chain links TRBV2 with TRBJ2-7; 9 nucleotides line up with TRBD1. Germline trimming cut 8 bases from V and 3 bases from J; bases unmatched to any gene: 8. The CDR3 contains 14 residues. Germline-derived CDR1 and CDR2 are SNHLY and FYNNEI.

The CDR3 nucleotides read TGCGCCAGCAGCCGGGACAGGGGGCTTACGCAGTATTTT. It specifies CASSRDRGLTQYF. The chain uses TRBV10-1 and TRBJ2-3; 12 nucleotides match TRBD1. Germline V gene sequence: CDR1 WNHNN, CDR2 SYGVQD (reference sequence). The CDR3 sequence is 13 residues long. V lost 6 bases, J lost 8 bases, and 3 bases stayed unmatched.

CDR3 residues: CASSESPGQGAHGYTF. The CDR3 DNA reads TGTGCCAGCAGTGAAAGCCCGGGACAGGGGGCTCATGGCTACACCTTC. The genes are TRBV6-1 and TRBJ1-2; 12 bases map to TRBD1. The CDR3 length is 16 residues. The germline gives CDR1 MNHNS, CDR2 SASEGT. The V gene end was trimmed by 2 bases and the J gene end by 6 bases; junction bases not matched to a gene: 7.

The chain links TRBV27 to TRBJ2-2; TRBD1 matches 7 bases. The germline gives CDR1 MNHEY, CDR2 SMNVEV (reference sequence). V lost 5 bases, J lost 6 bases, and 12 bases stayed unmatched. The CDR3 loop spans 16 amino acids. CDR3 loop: CASSTLDEGASGELFF. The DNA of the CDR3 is TGTGCCAGCAGTACACTTGACGAGGGGGCATCCGGGGAGCTGTTTTTT.

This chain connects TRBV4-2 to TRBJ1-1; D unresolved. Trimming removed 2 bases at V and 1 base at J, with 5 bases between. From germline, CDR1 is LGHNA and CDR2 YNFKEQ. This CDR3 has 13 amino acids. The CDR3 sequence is CASSQSENTEAFF. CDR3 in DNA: TGTGCCAGCAGCCAAAGCGAGAACACTGAAGCTTTCTTT.

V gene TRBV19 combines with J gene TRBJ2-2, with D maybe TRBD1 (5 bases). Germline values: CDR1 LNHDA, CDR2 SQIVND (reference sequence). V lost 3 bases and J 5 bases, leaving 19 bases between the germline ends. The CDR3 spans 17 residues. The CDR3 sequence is CASSISGGTGTTGELFF. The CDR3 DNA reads TGTGCCAGTAGTATTAGTGGTGGCACAGGAACAACCGGGGAGCTGTTTTTT.

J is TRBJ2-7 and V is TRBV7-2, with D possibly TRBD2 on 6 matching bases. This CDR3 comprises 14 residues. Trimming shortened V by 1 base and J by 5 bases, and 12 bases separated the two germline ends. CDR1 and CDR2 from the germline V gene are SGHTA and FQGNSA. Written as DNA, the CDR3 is TGTGCCAGCAGCTTAGGAATGGGGGGTGACGAGCAGTACTTC. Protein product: CASSLGMGGDEQYF.